The 16 T cell receptor beta chains in this list originate from one sample, sequenced in a study of low-dose radiotherapy and immunotherapy resistance in tumors. Sample time point: after trial treatment. Treatment here: LDRT plus nivolumab, ipilimumab, low-dose cyclophosphamide and aspirin (RACIN trial). TCR amplification ran 15 to 25 PCR cycles using constant-region and V-primer adapter primers. TCRdb re-called the reads through MiXCR, storing one row per CDR3 protein. The profile shows 40,000 to 65,000 distinct CDR3 sequences, approximately 33% of them singletons. The material was PBMCs, obtained after low-dose radiotherapy plus immunotherapy. Source of these receptors: a male donor with rectosigmoid adenocarcinoma.

The chain joins TRBV20-1 to TRBJ2-5; tentatively, D is TRBD1 or TRBD2 (6 bases each). V lost 5 bases to trimming and J lost 0 bases, with 13 bases between them. In germline, CDR1 is DFQATT, CDR2 SNEGSKA (reference sequence). The CDR3 runs 14 residues. The CDR3 spells CSAEGGRYQETQYF. The CDR3 coding sequence is TGCAGTGCTGAAGGGGGGCGCTACCAAGAGACCCAGTACTTC.

In its sample, this clonotype was seen many times. The chain is built from TRBV4-1 and TRBJ2-5; D gene ambiguous. CDR1 and CDR2 from the germline V gene are MGHRA and YSYEKL. The CDR3 length is 14 residues. The V end lost 1 base, the J end lost 3 bases, and 9 bases lay between the germline ends. CDR3 region: CASSQAAGEETQYF. The CDR3 DNA sequence: TGCGCCAGCAGCCAAGCGGCAGGAGAAGAGACCCAGTACTTC.

This clonotype was seen ten or more times. The chain employs TRBV2 and TRBJ2-7; D gene uncertain. Trimming took 3 bases from V and 3 from J, leaving 15 bases between them. The CDR3 has 15 residues. CDR1 SNHLY and CDR2 FYNNEI come from the germline V gene. The CDR3 region has the DNA TGTGCCAGCAGTGACGGCGGTTGGACGAACTACGAGCAGTACTTC. Its translation is CASSDGGWTNYEQYF.

This clonotype was counted a few times. This chain joins TRBV6-5 and TRBJ2-7; D may be TRBD1 or TRBD2 (5 bases each). Trimming took 4 bases from V and 0 from J, leaving 16 bases between them. Germline V gene data show CDR1 as MNHEY and CDR2 as SVGAGI. The CDR3 has 16 residues. This chain's CDR3 is CASSSRGHVSSYEQYF. Here the CDR3 DNA reads TGTGCCAGCAGTTCACGGGGCCACGTGAGCTCCTACGAGCAGTACTTC.

There are many counts of this clonotype. This sequence joins TRBV28 and TRBJ2-7, with 9 bases matching TRBD1. The V gene end was trimmed by 4 bases and the J gene end by 4 bases; junction bases not matched to a gene: 2. From germline, CDR1 is MDHEN and CDR2 SYDVKM. The CDR3 contains 13 residues. Here the CDR3 reads CASSSGQGYEQYF. The DNA of the CDR3 is TGTGCCAGCAGTTCGGGACAGGGTTACGAGCAGTACTTC.

This clonotype was picked up many times. This chain joins TRBV9 and TRBJ2-3; TRBD1 matches at 8 bases. V lost 3 bases and J lost 2; bases outside the gene matches: 5. This CDR3 region has 15 residues. Germline CDR1 reads SGDLS; CDR2 reads YYNGEE. The CDR3 here is CASSGRGQDTDTQYF. The CDR3 DNA follows: TGTGCCAGCAGCGGCAGGGGGCAGGACACAGATACGCAGTATTTT.

This clonotype was seen a handful of times. This chain uses TRBV20-1 with TRBJ2-5; either TRBD1 or TRBD2 may fit D (5 bases each). The ends were cut back, 2 bases at V and 3 bases at J, with 10 bases in the middle. Germline loops: CDR1 DFQATT, CDR2 SNEGSKA (reference sequence). The CDR3 totals 13 residues. CDR3 bases: TGCAGTGCTAGATGGGGGAATGAAGAGACCCAGTACTTC. It specifies CSARWGNEETQYF.

This clonotype was counted many times. The chain links TRBV5-1 to TRBJ2-7, with 7 nucleotides matching TRBD1. The ends lost 3 bases at V and 3 bases at J; junction bases unmatched: 6. The CDR3 contains 14 residues. CDR1 and CDR2 (germline): SGHRS, YFSETQ. CDR3 amino acids: CASSYDRADYEQYF. Here the CDR3 DNA reads TGCGCCAGCAGCTACGACAGGGCCGACTACGAGCAGTACTTC.

The V and J genes are TRBV7-9 and TRBJ2-7; either TRBD1 or TRBD2 may fit D (5 bases each). From germline, CDR1 is SEHNR and CDR2 FQNEAQ (reference sequence). Trimming pared 5 bases from V and 6 bases from J, leaving 20 bases between. This CDR3 contains 15 residues. DNA of the CDR3: TGTGCCAGCAGCATACACCGGGACCGAGAAGGCGAGCAGTACTTC. Its protein is CASSIHRDREGEQYF.

This clonotype appeared many times. J is TRBJ2-1 and V is TRBV20-1, with 12 bases lining up with TRBD2. In germline, CDR1 is DFQATT, CDR2 SNEGSKA (reference sequence). This CDR3 contains 12 residues. Here the CDR3 DNA reads TGCGGATGGACTAGCGGGGTTGATGAGCAGTTCTTC. It yields the protein CGWTSGVDEQFF.

Many counts were recorded for this clonotype. The V gene is TRBV6-6, the J gene TRBJ2-7; D is uncertain. V lost 0 bases and J 1 base, leaving 10 bases between the germline ends. Germline CDR1 and CDR2: MNHNY and SVGAGI (reference sequence). The CDR3 is 15 amino acids. The CDR3 coding sequence is TGTGCCAGCAGTTACTCGATGGGGAAATCCTACGAGCAGTACTTC. This translates into CASSYSMGKSYEQYF.

The sample holds many counts of this clonotype. V and J are TRBV7-2 and TRBJ2-2; D could derive from TRBD1 or TRBD2 (7 bases each). Germline assignment: CDR1 SGHTA and CDR2 FQGNSA. The CDR3 spans 15 residues. Trimming left V 2 bases short and J 5 bases short, with 12 bases between. The CDR3 sequence: CASSLMQGGTGELFF. In DNA form, the CDR3 reads TGTGCCAGCAGCTTAATGCAGGGGGGGACCGGGGAGCTGTTTTTT.

This chain connects TRBV5-6 to TRBJ1-5; D is perhaps TRBD1 (6 bases). CDR3 size: 13 residues. Trimming shortened V by 0 bases and J by 11 bases, and 12 bases separated the two germline ends. From germline, CDR1 is SGHDT and CDR2 YYEEEE. This CDR3 is CASSLGTAWTQHF. The DNA of the CDR3 is TGTGCCAGCAGCTTGGGGACAGCCTGGACCCAGCATTTT. Drawing the rest from reference TRBV5-6 and TRBJ1-5, the complete variable domain is DAGVTQSPTHLIKTRGQQVTLRCSPKSGHDTVSWYQQALGQGPQFIFQYYEEEERQRGNFPDRFSGHQFPNYSSELNVNALLLGDSALYLCASSLGTAWTQHFGDGTRLSIL.

This clonotype was detected ten times or more. The CDR3 protein is CASSLSRTGGGNTIYF. The CDR3 DNA reads TGTGCCAGCAGCTTATCCCGGACAGGGGGTGGAAACACCATATATTTT. This chain links TRBV7-2 with TRBJ1-3; 10 bases map to TRBD1. The germline gives CDR1 SGHTA, CDR2 FQGNSA. The CDR3 covers 16 residues. After removal of 2 bases from V and 3 bases from J, the junction contained 4 bases not matched to a gene.

This clonotype was detected only a few times. V usage is TRBV5-6 and J usage is TRBJ2-7; 12 bases match TRBD2. V trimming: 1 base; J trimming: 3 bases; junction bases outside the gene matches: 14. This CDR3 spans 19 amino acids. Germline loops: CDR1 SGHDT, CDR2 YYEEEE. The DNA for the CDR3 is TGTGCCAGCAGCTTGTTGGCTAGCGGGAGGGTCGGGGCCCACTACGAGCAGTACTTC. The encoded protein is CASSLLASGRVGAHYEQYF.

The chain combines TRBV19 with TRBJ2-4, with D possibly being TRBD2 (5 bases). V was pared by 7 bases and J by 1 base, with 14 bases between. The CDR3 contains 15 residues. From germline, CDR1 is LNHDA and CDR2 SQIVND (reference sequence). In nucleotides, the CDR3 is TGTGCCAGTAAGCTAGGTTCGGGGGCCAAAAACATTCAGTACTTC. This codes for CASKLGSGAKNIQYF.